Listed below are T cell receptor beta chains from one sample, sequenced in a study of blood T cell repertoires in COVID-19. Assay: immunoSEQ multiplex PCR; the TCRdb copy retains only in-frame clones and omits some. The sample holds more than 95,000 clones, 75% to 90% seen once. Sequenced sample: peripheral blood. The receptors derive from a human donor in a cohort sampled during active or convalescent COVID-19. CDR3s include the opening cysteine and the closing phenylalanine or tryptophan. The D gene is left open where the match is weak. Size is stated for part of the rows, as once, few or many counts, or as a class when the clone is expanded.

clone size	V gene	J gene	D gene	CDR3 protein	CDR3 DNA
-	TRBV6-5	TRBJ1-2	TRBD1	CASKTGGAGGHGYTF	TGTGCCAGCAAGACGGGAGGGGCAGGGGGACATGGCTACACCTTC
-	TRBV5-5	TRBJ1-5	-	CASSLVVQANQPQHF	TGTGCCAGCAGCTTGGTCGTCCAGGCGAATCAGCCCCAGCATTTT
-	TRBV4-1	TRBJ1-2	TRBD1	CASSQDRDRGLGYTF	TGCGCCAGCAGCCAAGATCGGGACAGGGGGCTTGGCTACACCTTC
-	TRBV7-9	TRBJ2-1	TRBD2	CASSPRAGGHSSYNEQFF	TGTGCCAGCAGCCCAAGAGCGGGGGGCCACAGCTCCTACAATGAGCAGTTCTTC
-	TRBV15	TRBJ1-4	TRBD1	CATSRDGQGLGNEKLFF	TGTGCCACCAGCAGAGATGGACAGGGATTGGGTAATGAAAAACTGTTTTTT
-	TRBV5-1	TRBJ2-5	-	CASSNGLQGKETQYF	TGCGCCAGCAGCAACGGTCTACAGGGAAAAGAGACCCAGTACTTC
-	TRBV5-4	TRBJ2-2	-	CASSFLSGATGELFF	TGTGCCAGCAGCTTTTTATCAGGGGCGACCGGGGAGCTGTTTTTT
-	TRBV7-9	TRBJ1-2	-	CASSLGGRAAAGYTF	TGTGCCAGCAGCTTAGGCGGGCGGGCAGCGGCTGGCTACACCTTC
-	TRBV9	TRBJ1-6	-	CASSVAPHSPLHF	TGTGCCAGCAGCGTAGCTCCTCATTCACCCCTCCACTTT
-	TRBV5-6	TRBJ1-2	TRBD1	CASSLVAGGYYGYTF	TGTGCCAGCAGCTTGGTGGCAGGGGGCTACTATGGCTACACCTTC
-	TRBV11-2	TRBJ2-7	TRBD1	CASSYQLGQGSHEQYF	TGTGCCAGCAGCTATCAATTGGGACAGGGGTCCCACGAGCAGTACTTC
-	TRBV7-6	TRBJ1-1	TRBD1	CASRDSGTGDSEAFF	TGTGCCAGCAGAGACTCCGGGACAGGGGATTCTGAAGCTTTCTTT
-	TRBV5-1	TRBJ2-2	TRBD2	CASSLDRLAGDTGELFF	TGCGCCAGCAGCTTGGATCGACTAGCGGGGGACACCGGGGAGCTGTTTTTT
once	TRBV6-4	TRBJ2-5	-	CASIEERETQYF	TGTGCCAGCATCGAGGAGCGGGAGACCCAGTACTTC
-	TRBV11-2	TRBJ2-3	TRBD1	CASSIMTGGSGTDTQYF	TGTGCCAGCAGCATTATGACAGGGGGATCAGGCACAGATACGCAGTATTTT
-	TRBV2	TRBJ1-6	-	CASVDLEGSPLHF	TGTGCCAGCGTCGACCTGGAGGGTTCACCCCTCCACTTT
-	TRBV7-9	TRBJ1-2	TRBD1	CASSGTLQGAGGYTF	TGTGCCAGCAGCGGGACCCTCCAGGGGGCAGGTGGCTACACCTTC
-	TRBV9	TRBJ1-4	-	CASSPRARTRYEKLFF	TGTGCCAGCAGCCCCAGGGCCAGGACGAGATACGAAAAACTGTTTTTT
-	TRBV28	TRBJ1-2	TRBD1	CASSSTGVYGYTF	TGTGCCAGCAGTTCGACAGGGGTTTATGGCTACACCTTC
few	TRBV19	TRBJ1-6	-	CASSSDRGRIAHF	TGTGCCAGTAGTTCCGACAGAGGGAGGATCGCGCACTTT
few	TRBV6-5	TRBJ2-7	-	CASSYSRGEQYF	TGTGCCAGCAGTTACTCCCGGGGCGAGCAGTACTTC
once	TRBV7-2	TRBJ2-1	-	CASSFLGVNEQFF	TGTGCCAGCAGCTTTCTTGGAGTTAATGAGCAGTTCTTC
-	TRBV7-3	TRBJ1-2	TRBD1	CASSPDGTGGVYGYTF	TGTGCCAGCAGCCCAGATGGGACAGGAGGGGTCTATGGCTACACCTTC
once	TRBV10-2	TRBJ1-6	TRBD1	CASSATGGGSPLHF	TGCGCCAGCAGTGCCACAGGGGGGGGATCACCCCTCCACTTT
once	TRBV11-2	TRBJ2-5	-	CASSLGAVETQYF	TGTGCCAGCAGCTTAGGGGCTGTAGAGACCCAGTACTTC
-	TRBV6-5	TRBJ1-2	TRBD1	CASSYGAGGYGYTF	TGTGCCAGCAGTTACGGAGCAGGGGGCTATGGCTACACCTTC
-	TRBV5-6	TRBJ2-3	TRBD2	CASSGAGGVGTQYF	TGTGCCAGCAGCGGAGCGGGGGGGGTAGGTACGCAGTATTTT
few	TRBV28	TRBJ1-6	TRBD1	CASRKDRRESPLHF	TGTGCCAGCAGAAAGGACAGGAGGGAATCACCCCTCCACTTT
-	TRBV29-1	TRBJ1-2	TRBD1	CSVRQGYGYTF	TGCAGCGTCCGACAGGGATATGGCTACACCTTC
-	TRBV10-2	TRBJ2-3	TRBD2	CASSDGGATDTQYF	TGCGCCAGCAGTGACGGGGGGGCGACAGATACGCAGTATTTT
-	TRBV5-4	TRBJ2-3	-	CASSLAGVTDTQYF	TGTGCCAGCAGCTTGGCGGGGGTCACAGATACGCAGTATTTT
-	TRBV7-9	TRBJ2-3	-	CASRDTHTDTQYF	TGTGCCAGCCGGGACACCCACACAGATACGCAGTATTTT
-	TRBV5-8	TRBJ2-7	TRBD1	CASSPYPGQRTYEQYF	TGTGCCAGCAGCCCATACCCGGGACAGAGGACCTACGAGCAGTACTTC
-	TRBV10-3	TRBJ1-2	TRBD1	CAISEDRGYGYTF	TGTGCCATCAGTGAGGACAGGGGGTATGGCTACACCTTC
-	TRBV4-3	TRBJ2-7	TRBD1	CASSQSRDRGPRLGEQYF	TGCGCCAGCAGCCAGTCCCGGGACAGGGGGCCACGCCTCGGCGAGCAGTACTTC
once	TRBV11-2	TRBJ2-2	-	CASSQTGAGELFF	TGTGCCAGCAGCCAGACAGGTGCCGGGGAGCTGTTTTTT
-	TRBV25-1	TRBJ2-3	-	CASSESPTDTQYF	TGTGCCAGCAGTGAATCCCCGACAGATACGCAGTATTTT
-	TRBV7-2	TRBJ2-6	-	CAARDSGANVLTF	TGTGCCGCGCGGGACTCTGGGGCCAACGTCCTGACTTTC
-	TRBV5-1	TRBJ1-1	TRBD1	CASSLAPDRPAEAFF	TGCGCCAGCAGCTTGGCACCGGACAGGCCAGCTGAAGCTTTCTTT
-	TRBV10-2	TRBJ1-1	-	CASSGQRNTEAFF	TGCGCCAGCAGTGGACAGCGGAACACTGAAGCTTTCTTT
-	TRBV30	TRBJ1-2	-	CAWSTRQSYGYTF	TGTGCCTGGAGTACCCGACAGAGCTATGGCTACACCTTC
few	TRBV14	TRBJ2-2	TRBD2	CASSRGLAGGLKTGELFF	TGTGCCAGCAGCCGAGGACTAGCGGGGGGGCTGAAGACCGGGGAGCTGTTTTTT
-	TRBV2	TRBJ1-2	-	CASRDTGFNYGYTF	TGTGCCAGCAGGGATACAGGGTTTAACTATGGCTACACCTTC
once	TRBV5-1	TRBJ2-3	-	CASSLGQASSTDTQYF	TGCGCCAGCAGCTTGGGACAGGCATCTAGCACAGATACGCAGTATTTT
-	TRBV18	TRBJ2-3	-	CASSRTSTDTQYF	TGTGCCAGCTCTAGGACAAGCACAGATACGCAGTATTTT
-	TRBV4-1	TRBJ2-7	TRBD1	CASSLDRGTYEQYF	TGCGCCAGCAGCTTGGACAGGGGTACCTACGAGCAGTACTTC
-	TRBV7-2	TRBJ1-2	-	CASSLILSGYTF	TGTGCCAGCAGCTTAATACTCTCCGGCTACACCTTC
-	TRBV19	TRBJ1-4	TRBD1	CASSPGTGGINNEKLFF	TGTGCCAGTAGTCCAGGGACAGGGGGCATTAATAATGAAAAACTGTTTTTT
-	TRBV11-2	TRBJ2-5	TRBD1	CASSSVTGGGETQYF	TGTGCCAGCAGCTCCGTAACAGGGGGAGGAGAGACCCAGTACTTC
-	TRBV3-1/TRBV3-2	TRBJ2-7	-	CASSQVRYEQYF	TGTGCCAGCAGCCAAGTGAGATACGAGCAGTACTTC
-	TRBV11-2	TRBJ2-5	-	CASRRGGDFILTQYF	TGTGCCAGCCGGAGGGGGGGGGATTTTATATTGACCCAGTACTTC
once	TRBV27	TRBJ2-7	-	CASSLTRLAAEQYF	TGTGCCAGCAGTTTGACCAGACTGGCCGCGGAGCAGTACTTC
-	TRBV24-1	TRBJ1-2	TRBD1	CATSPGTVYGYTF	TGTGCCACCAGTCCTGGGACAGTCTATGGCTACACCTTC
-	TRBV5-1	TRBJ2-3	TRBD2	CASSLTSGGSDTQYF	TGCGCCAGCAGCTTGACTAGCGGGGGTTCAGATACGCAGTATTTT